These T cell receptor beta chains were read from a single sample in a study of blood T cell repertoires in COVID-19. TCRdb keeps only in-frame clones here, not all; method: immunoSEQ multiplex PCR. The sample includes around 330,000 clones, 70% to 90% of them seen just once. The sequencing sample was made of PBMCs or T cells enriched from blood (not recorded which). The receptors come from a woman aged 40 to 55 who had recovered from COVID-19. The CDR3 runs from the conserved cysteine through the conserved F or W. Each record gives: D gene, clone size, V gene, J gene, CDR3 length, CDR3 protein, CDR3 DNA. The D gene is left open where the match is weak. Clone sizes are given selectively: once, few, many, or a class where the clone is expanded.

>TRBD2|once|TRBV7-9|TRBJ2-1|13
CASGVAGKNEQFF
TGTGCCTCCGGGGTAGCGGGAAAGAATGAGCAGTTCTTC
>TRBD2|.|TRBV24-1|TRBJ2-3|21
CATSDSSGTSGSVSGPDTQYF
TGTGCCACCAGTGATTCCTCCGGGACTAGCGGGAGTGTATCGGGCCCAGATACGCAGTATTTT
>TRBD2|.|TRBV6-2/TRBV6-3|TRBJ2-5|20
CASSPRRVLAGVYYQETQYF
TGTGCCAGCAGCCCCCGGAGGGTCCTAGCGGGGGTGTACTACCAAGAGACCCAGTACTTC
>TRBD2|.|TRBV3-1/TRBV3-2|TRBJ2-7|15
CASSLGLADPYEQYF
TGTGCCAGCAGCCTGGGACTAGCCGATCCCTACGAGCAGTACTTC
>TRBD1|.|TRBV4-3|TRBJ2-7|17
CASSQGKAGQGFYEQYF
TGCGCCAGCAGCCAAGGAAAGGCTGGACAGGGGTTTTACGAGCAGTACTTC
>.|.|TRBV18|TRBJ2-7|13
CASSPLDIYEQYF
TGTGCCAGCTCACCATTAGATATTTACGAGCAGTACTTC
>.|.|TRBV29-1|TRBJ1-1|14
CSVEEGQVGTEAFF
TGCAGCGTTGAGGAGGGCCAGGTAGGCACTGAAGCTTTCTTT
>TRBD2|.|TRBV7-8|TRBJ2-3|20
CASSSYLGTSGPQSTDTQYF
TGTGCCAGCAGCTCTTACCTTGGGACTAGCGGGCCTCAAAGCACAGATACGCAGTATTTT
>TRBD1|.|TRBV7-2|TRBJ2-7|14
CASSWDRGPYEQYF
TGTGCCAGCAGCTGGGACAGGGGTCCCTACGAGCAGTACTTC
>TRBD2|.|TRBV7-6|TRBJ2-1|14
CASSSSGTYNEQFF
TGTGCCAGCAGCTCTAGCGGGACTTACAATGAGCAGTTCTTC
>.|.|TRBV9|TRBJ2-5|15
CASSRSPQGQETQYF
TGTGCCAGCAGCAGAAGTCCCCAGGGCCAAGAGACCCAGTACTTC
>.|.|TRBV5-1|TRBJ2-1|14
CASSLGSSYNEQFF
TGCGCCAGCAGCTTGGGGTCCAGCTACAATGAGCAGTTCTTC
>.|.|TRBV4-1|TRBJ1-1|18
CASSQDPLGGGGSTEAFF
TGCGCCAGCAGCCAAGATCCCTTGGGGGGGGGCGGGAGCACTGAAGCTTTCTTT
>.|.|TRBV5-1|TRBJ1-6|14
CASSLAREDSPLHF
TGCGCCAGCAGCTTGGCTAGGGAGGATTCACCCCTCCACTTT
>.|.|TRBV6-2/TRBV6-3|TRBJ1-5|19
CASSHQSRVPFHSNQPQHF
TGTGCCAGCAGCCACCAGTCCAGGGTCCCCTTCCATAGCAATCAGCCCCAGCATTTT
>TRBD2|.|TRBV28|TRBJ2-1|15
CASTIGLAGNNEQFF
TGTGCCAGCACCATCGGACTAGCGGGCAACAATGAGCAGTTCTTC
>TRBD2|.|TRBV2|TRBJ2-2|15
CASRKGGGGAGELFF
TGTGCCAGCAGAAAGGGTGGCGGGGGGGCCGGGGAGCTGTTTTTT
>.|.|TRBV13|TRBJ2-7|14
CASSPLTETYEQYF
TGTGCCAGCAGCCCATTGACAGAGACCTACGAGCAGTACTTC
>.|.|TRBV14|TRBJ1-1|15
CASSPIRGLNTEAFF
TGTGCCAGCAGCCCAATCAGGGGTCTGAACACTGAAGCTTTCTTT
>.|.|TRBV7-9|TRBJ2-1|15
CASSPNRLHYNEQFF
TGTGCCAGCAGCCCTAACAGGTTACACTACAATGAGCAGTTCTTC
>.|.|TRBV7-2|TRBJ2-7|15
CASRGAGNLSYEQYF
TGTGCCAGCAGGGGGGCAGGGAACCTCTCCTACGAGCAGTACTTC
>TRBD1|.|TRBV19|TRBJ2-7|12
CASSMDRDEQYF
TGTGCCAGTAGTATGGACAGGGACGAGCAGTACTTC
>.|.|TRBV18|TRBJ1-2|15
CASSPDGEAGYGYTF
TGTGCCAGCTCACCTGACGGAGAGGCCGGCTATGGCTACACCTTC
>.|once|TRBV28|TRBJ1-3|14
CASSLPDRGNTIYF
TGTGCCAGCAGTTTACCAGACAGAGGAAACACCATATATTTT
>.|.|TRBV6-5|TRBJ1-6|12
CASSPGGRALHF
TGTGCCAGCTCACCGGGGGGAAGGGCCCTCCACTTT
>.|.|TRBV24-1|TRBJ2-3|13
CATSDFPTDTQYF
TGTGCCACCAGTGATTTCCCCACAGACACGCAGTATTTT
>TRBD1|.|TRBV3-1/TRBV3-2|TRBJ1-6|18
CASSARQGSSSYNSPLHF
TGTGCCAGCAGCGCCCGACAGGGTTCGAGCTCCTATAATTCACCCCTCCACTTT
>.|.|TRBV30|TRBJ1-6|16
CAWRGGGSSYNSPLHF
TGTGCCTGGAGGGGAGGAGGTAGCTCCTATAATTCACCCCTCCACTTT
>TRBD2|.|TRBV10-3|TRBJ2-3|16
CAISEGTSGGEDTQYF
TGTGCCATCAGCGAGGGGACTAGCGGGGGAGAGGATACGCAGTATTTT
>.|.|TRBV27|TRBJ1-3|13
CASGLRGGNTIYF
TGTGCCAGCGGCTTGCGGGGCGGAAACACCATATATTTT
>TRBD2|.|TRBV7-3|TRBJ2-3|17
CASSLLGTSGGADTQYF
TGTGCCAGCAGCTTATTGGGGACTAGCGGGGGGGCAGATACGCAGTATTTT
>.|.|TRBV3-1/TRBV3-2|TRBJ2-4|13
CASSQDAGNIQYF
TGTGCCAGCAGCCAAGATGCAGGGAACATTCAGTACTTC
>TRBD2|once|TRBV11-3|TRBJ2-3|17
CASSRTSRVPSTDTQYF
TGTGCCAGCAGCAGGACTAGCCGAGTCCCTAGCACAGATACGCAGTATTTT
>.|.|TRBV9|TRBJ1-2|12
CASSVARGGYTF
TGTGCCAGCAGCGTAGCTAGGGGAGGCTACACCTTC
>TRBD1|.|TRBV5-6|TRBJ1-4|15
CASSKPETGGEKLFF
TGTGCCAGCAGCAAGCCCGAGACAGGGGGGGAAAAACTGTTTTTT
>.|.|TRBV3-1/TRBV3-2|TRBJ1-6|15
CASSQEAVRNSPLHF
TGTGCCAGCAGCCAAGAAGCGGTTCGGAATTCACCCCTCCACTTT
>.|once|TRBV7-2|TRBJ1-3|14
CASSLREAGNTIYF
TGTGCCAGCAGCTTGAGGGAGGCTGGAAACACCATATATTTT
>.|.|TRBV28|TRBJ1-1|14
CASSYRVENTEAFF
TGTGCCAGCAGTTACAGGGTAGAGAACACTGAAGCTTTCTTT
>.|.|TRBV10-3|TRBJ1-5|14
CAISTSYSNQPQHF
TGTGCCATCAGTACAAGTTATAGCAATCAGCCCCAGCATTTT
>TRBD2|.|TRBV7-2|TRBJ2-7|17
CASSSTSGGQIWSEQYF
TGTGCCAGCAGCTCGACTAGCGGGGGCCAGATTTGGAGCGAGCAGTACTTC